Presented here are 9 T cell receptor beta chains from one specimen sequenced in a study of post-analysis software for immune sequencing data. The library was made from cDNA and included unique molecular identifiers. Using its own MiXCR run on the PCR reads, TCRdb lists one record per CDR3 protein. The repertoire consists of about 200,000 distinct CDR3 sequences, with 29% occurring once and the leading ten covering approximately 3%. What these receptors recognize is not known. Study-wide points: When patients were compared with controls, a handful of TRBV segments were more frequent, TRBV5-6, TRBV5-1 and TRBV20-1 among them.

Sequencing used blood. These receptors were collected from a girl aged 2 to 17 with multiple sclerosis.

This clonotype was counted at least ten times. The V call is TRBV6-5, the J call TRBJ2-7; D may be TRBD2 (7 bases). V lost 0 bases and J 1 base, leaving 13 bases between the germline ends. Germline CDR1 is MNHEY and CDR2 is SVGAGI. The CDR3 spans 16 residues. CDR3 residues: CASSYSGGGYSYEQYF. The CDR3 DNA is TGTGCCAGCAGTTACTCGGGCGGGGGCTATTCCTACGAGCAGTACTTC.

The sample holds a few counts of this clonotype. This sequence joins TRBV20-1 and TRBJ2-3; 13 positions agree with TRBD2. The CDR3 sequence is 15 residues long. V was clipped by 5 bases and J by 6 bases; unmatched bases: 8. Looked up from germline, CDR1 is DFQATT and CDR2 is SNEGSKA (reference sequence). DNA of the CDR3: TGCAGTGCTTGCACACTAGCGGGGGGGGCCGATACGCAGTATTTT. Translated: CSACTLAGGADTQYF.

In regard to this clonotype: A read error may explain this, as a much larger clone is one base away. This chain's CDR3 is CVSSPTGLPYYEQYF. In DNA, the CDR3 is TGTGTCAGCAGCCCCACTGGGCTCCCCTACTACGAGCAGTACTTC. The chain has TRBV5-6 and TRBJ2-7; D is ambiguous. The length of the CDR3 is 15 residues. Germline values: CDR1 SGHDT, CDR2 YYEEEE.

In its sample, this clonotype was seen many times. This rearrangement joins TRBV4-1 to TRBJ2-3; TRBD2 agrees at 7 bases. Germline CDR1 is MGHRA and CDR2 is YSYEKL. CDR3 length: 18 amino acids. Germline trimming cut 0 bases from V and 0 bases from J; bases unmatched to any gene: 9. CDR3 sequence (DNA): TGCGCCAGCAGCCAAGATTATGGTAGAGCGGGGAGCACAGATACGCAGTATTTT. Translation: CASSQDYGRAGSTDTQYF.

The chain joins TRBV28 to TRBJ2-7, with 10 bases that match TRBD1. Per germline, CDR1 MDHEN and CDR2 SYDVKM. V lost 9 bases to trimming and J lost 4 bases; unmatched junction nucleotides: 9. CDR3 length: 14 residues. The CDR3 loop is CASITGTGVYEQYF. Here the CDR3 DNA reads TGTGCCAGTATCACCGGGACAGGGGTATACGAGCAGTACTTC.

This clonotype has just a few counts. The rearrangement links TRBV29-1 to TRBJ2-3, with 7 bases matching TRBD1. CDR3 size: 13 residues. Germline CDR1 and CDR2: SQVTM and ANQGSEA. Trimming took 7 bases from V and 4 from J; bases not matched to a gene: 8. In DNA form, the CDR3 reads TGCAGCGGAGGGGACAGTGGCGCAGATACGCAGTATTTT. This encodes CSGGDSGADTQYF.

The sample holds many counts of this clonotype. The rearrangement joins TRBV5-1 to TRBJ2-7, with D uncertain. Germline V CDR1 and CDR2: SGHRS, YFSETQ. The CDR3 runs to 13 residues. V lost 0 bases and J lost 6, with 10 bases in between. CDR3 bases: TGCGCCAGCAGCTTGGAGGCCTACAGCGAGCAGTACTTC. This codes for CASSLEAYSEQYF.

Many counts were recorded for this clonotype. V is TRBV5-1 and J is TRBJ2-1; a weak D match, TRBD2 (5 bases). Trimming pared 4 bases from V and 3 bases from J, leaving 17 bases between. The CDR3 has 16 residues. Germline V gives CDR1 SGHRS, CDR2 YFSETQ. CDR3 in DNA: TGCGCCAGCAGCCAGTCTTCCAGCGGACTCTACAATGAGCAGTTCTTC. This translates into CASSQSSSGLYNEQFF.

This clonotype was recorded at least ten times. The chain uses TRBV29-1 and TRBJ2-4, with 7 bases lining up with TRBD1. The CDR3 is 13 residues long. CDR1 is SQVTM, CDR2 ANQGSEA, per germline. V gave up 6 bases and J gave up 2 bases; unmatched junction bases: 4. CDR3 amino acids: CSVRGPTKNIQYF. In nucleotides, the CDR3 is TGCAGCGTAAGGGGGCCGACCAAAAACATTCAGTACTTC.